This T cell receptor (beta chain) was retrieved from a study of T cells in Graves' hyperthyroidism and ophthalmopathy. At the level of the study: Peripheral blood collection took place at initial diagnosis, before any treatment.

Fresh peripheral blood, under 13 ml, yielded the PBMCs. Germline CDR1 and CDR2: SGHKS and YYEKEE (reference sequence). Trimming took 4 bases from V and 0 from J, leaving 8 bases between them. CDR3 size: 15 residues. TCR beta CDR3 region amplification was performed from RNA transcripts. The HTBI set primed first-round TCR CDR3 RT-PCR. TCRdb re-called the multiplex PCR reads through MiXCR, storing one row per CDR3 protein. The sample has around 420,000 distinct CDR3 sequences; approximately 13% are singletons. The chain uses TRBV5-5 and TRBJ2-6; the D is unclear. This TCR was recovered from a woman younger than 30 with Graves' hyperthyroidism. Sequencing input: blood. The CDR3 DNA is TGTGCCAGCAGCCGCGAGGTCTCTGGGGCCAACGTCCTGACTTTC. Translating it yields CASSREVSGANVLTF. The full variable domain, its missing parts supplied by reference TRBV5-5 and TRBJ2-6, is DAGVTQSPTHLIKTRGQQVTLRCSPISGHKSVSWYQQVLGQGPQFIFQYYEKEERGRGNFPDRFSARQFPNYSSELNVNALLLGDSALYLCASSREVSGANVLTFGAGSRLTVL.